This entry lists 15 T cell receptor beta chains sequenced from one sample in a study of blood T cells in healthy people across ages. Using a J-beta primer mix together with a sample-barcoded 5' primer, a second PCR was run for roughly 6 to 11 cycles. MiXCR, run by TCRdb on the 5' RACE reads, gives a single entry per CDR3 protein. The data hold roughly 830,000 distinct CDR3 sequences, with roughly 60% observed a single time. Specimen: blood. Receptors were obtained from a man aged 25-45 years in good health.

The CDR3 bases are TGTGCCAGCTCTCCTGAACAGGGGGCTCGGGAGCAGTACTTC. Protein product: CASSPEQGAREQYF. This sequence joins TRBV18 and TRBJ2-4; 9 nucleotides align to TRBD1. V was clipped by 6 bases and J by 13 bases; unmatched bases: 13. Germline assignment: CDR1 KGHSH and CDR2 LQKENI. CDR3 length: 14 residues.

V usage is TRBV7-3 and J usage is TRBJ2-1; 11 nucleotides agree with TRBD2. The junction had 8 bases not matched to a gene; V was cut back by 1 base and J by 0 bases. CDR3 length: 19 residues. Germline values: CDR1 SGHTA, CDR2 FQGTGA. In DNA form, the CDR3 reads TGTGCCAGCAGCTTAATGGGGACTAGCGGTGTTCCCTCCTACAATGAGCAGTTCTTC. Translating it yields CASSLMGTSGVPSYNEQFF.

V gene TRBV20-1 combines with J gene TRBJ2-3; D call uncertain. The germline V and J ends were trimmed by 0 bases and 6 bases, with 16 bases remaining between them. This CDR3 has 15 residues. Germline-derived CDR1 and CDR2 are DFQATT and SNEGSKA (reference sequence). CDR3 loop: CSARDGRAERDTQYF. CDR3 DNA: TGCAGTGCTAGAGACGGAAGAGCTGAGAGGGATACGCAGTATTTT.

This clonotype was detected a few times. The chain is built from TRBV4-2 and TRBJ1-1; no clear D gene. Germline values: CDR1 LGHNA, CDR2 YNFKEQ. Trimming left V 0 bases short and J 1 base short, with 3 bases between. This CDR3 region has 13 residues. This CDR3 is CASSQDPNTEAFF. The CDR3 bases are TGTGCCAGCAGCCAAGATCCGAACACTGAAGCTTTCTTT.

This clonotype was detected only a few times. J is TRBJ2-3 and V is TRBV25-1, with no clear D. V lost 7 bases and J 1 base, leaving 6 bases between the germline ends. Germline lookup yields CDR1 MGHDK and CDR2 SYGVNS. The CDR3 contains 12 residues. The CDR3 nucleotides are TGTGCCAGCAATTATGGCACAGATACGCAGTATTTT. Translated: CASNYGTDTQYF.

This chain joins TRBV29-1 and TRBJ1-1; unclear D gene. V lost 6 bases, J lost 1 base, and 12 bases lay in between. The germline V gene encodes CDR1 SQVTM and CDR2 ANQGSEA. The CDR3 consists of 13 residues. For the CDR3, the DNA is TGCAGCGTGACGGGATCGACGAACACTGAAGCTTTCTTT. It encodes CSVTGSTNTEAFF. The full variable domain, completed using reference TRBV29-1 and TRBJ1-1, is SAVISQKPSRDICQRGTSLTIQCQVDSQVTMMFWYRQQPGQSLTLIATANQGSEATYESGFVIDKFPISRPNLTFSTLTVSNMSPEDSSIYLCSVTGSTNTEAFFGQGTRLTVV.

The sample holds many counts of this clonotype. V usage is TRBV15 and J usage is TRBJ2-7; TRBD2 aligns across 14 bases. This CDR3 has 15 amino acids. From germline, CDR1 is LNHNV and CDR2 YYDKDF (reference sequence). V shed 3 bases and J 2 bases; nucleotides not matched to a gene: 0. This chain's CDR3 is CATSRTSGGAYEQYF. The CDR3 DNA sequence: TGTGCCACCAGCAGGACTAGCGGGGGGGCCTACGAGCAGTACTTC.

In nucleotides, the CDR3 is TGTGCCAGCAGCTTCTTTAGTGGGGGGTTGAATGAGCAGTTCTTC. It yields the protein CASSFFSGGLNEQFF. This rearrangement joins TRBV7-3 to TRBJ2-1; TRBD2 is a possible D gene (6 bases). Germline V gene lookup returns CDR1 SGHTA and CDR2 FQGTGA. V lost 3 bases and J lost 7, with 16 bases in between. The CDR3 is 15 residues long.

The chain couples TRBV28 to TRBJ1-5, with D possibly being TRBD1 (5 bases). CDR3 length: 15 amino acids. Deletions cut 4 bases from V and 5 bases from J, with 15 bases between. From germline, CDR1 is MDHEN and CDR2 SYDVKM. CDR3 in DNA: TGTGCCAGCAGTTCGAGACAGCGTTGGTATCAGCCCCAGCATTTT. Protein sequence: CASSSRQRWYQPQHF.

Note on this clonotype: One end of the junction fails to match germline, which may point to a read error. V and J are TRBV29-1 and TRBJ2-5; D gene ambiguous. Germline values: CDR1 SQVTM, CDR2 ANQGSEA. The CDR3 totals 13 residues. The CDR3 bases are TGCAGAGTTGAAAAGGTTGCAGAAGAGACCCAGTACTTC. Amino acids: CRVEKVAEETQYF.

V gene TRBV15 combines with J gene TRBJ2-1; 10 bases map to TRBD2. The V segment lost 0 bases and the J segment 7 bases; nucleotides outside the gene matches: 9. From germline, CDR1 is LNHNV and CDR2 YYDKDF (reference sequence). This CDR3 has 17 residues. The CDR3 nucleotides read TGTGCCACCAGCAGAGATCTCCTAGCGGGGGTATTGAATGAGCAGTTCTTC. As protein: CATSRDLLAGVLNEQFF.

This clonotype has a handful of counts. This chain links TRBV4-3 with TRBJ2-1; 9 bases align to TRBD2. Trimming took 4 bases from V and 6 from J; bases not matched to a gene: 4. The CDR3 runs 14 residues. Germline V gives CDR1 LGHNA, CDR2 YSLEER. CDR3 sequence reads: CASSPSGEFNEQFF. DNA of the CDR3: TGCGCCAGCAGCCCTAGCGGGGAGTTCAATGAGCAGTTCTTC.

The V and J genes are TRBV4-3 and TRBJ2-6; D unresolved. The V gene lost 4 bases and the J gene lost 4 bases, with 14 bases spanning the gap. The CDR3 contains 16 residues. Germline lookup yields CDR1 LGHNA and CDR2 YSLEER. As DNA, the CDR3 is TGCGCCAGCAGCCCTGACGAAGGGTCCGGGGCCAACGTCCTGACTTTC. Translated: CASSPDEGSGANVLTF.

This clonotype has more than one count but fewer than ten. The CDR3 nucleotides are TGCAGTGCTAGGCGTCTAGCGGCATACAATGAGCAGTTCTTC. Encoded protein: CSARRLAAYNEQFF. The chain uses TRBV20-1 and TRBJ2-1, with TRBD2 matching over 7 bases. Germline CDR1 is DFQATT and CDR2 is SNEGSKA (reference sequence). V dropped 3 bases and J dropped 4; count of bases not matched to a gene: 6. There are 14 residues in the CDR3.

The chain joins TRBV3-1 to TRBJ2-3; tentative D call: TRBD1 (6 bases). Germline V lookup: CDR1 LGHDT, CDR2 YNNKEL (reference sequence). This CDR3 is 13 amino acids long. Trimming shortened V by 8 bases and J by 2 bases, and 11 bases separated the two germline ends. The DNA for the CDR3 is TGTGCCAGCGGCAGGGGCCTCACAGATACGCAGTATTTT. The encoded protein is CASGRGLTDTQYF.